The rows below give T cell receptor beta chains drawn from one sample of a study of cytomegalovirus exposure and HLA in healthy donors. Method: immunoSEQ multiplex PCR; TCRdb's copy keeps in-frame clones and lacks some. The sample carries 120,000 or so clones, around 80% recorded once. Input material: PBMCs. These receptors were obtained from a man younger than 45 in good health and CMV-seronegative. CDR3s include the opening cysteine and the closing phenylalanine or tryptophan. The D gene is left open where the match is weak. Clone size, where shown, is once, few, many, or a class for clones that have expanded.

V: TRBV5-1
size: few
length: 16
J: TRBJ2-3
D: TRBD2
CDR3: CASSPRLAGGPDTQYF
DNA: TGCGCCAGCAGCCCAAGACTAGCGGGAGGCCCAGATACGCAGTATTTT

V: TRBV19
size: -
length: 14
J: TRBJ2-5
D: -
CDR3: CASSMGRRQETQYF
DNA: TGTGCCAGTAGTATGGGGCGGCGCCAAGAGACCCAGTACTTC

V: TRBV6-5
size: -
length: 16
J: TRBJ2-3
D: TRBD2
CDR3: CASSYLPGTSGGGVDF
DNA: TGTGCCAGCAGTTACTTACCGGGTACTAGCGGGGGTGGGGTCGATTTT

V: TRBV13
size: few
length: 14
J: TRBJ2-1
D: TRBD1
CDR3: CASRPGQGVDEQFF
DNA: TGTGCCAGCAGACCAGGACAGGGGGTCGATGAGCAGTTCTTC

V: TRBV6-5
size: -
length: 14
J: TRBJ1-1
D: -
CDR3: CASSYSNAAIEAFF
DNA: TGTGCCAGCAGTTACTCGAACGCAGCGATTGAAGCTTTCTTT

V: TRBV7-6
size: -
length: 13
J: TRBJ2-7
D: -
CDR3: CASSLNLAYEQYF
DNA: TGTGCCAGCAGCTTAAACTTAGCCTACGAGCAGTACTTC

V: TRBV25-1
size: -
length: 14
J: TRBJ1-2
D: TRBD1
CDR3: CASSAPGQFHGYTF
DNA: TGTGCCAGCAGTGCGCCGGGACAGTTTCATGGCTACACCTTC

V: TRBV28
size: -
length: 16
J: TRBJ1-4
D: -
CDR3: CASSLNRWGENEKLFF
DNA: TGTGCCAGCAGTTTAAATCGGTGGGGCGAAAATGAAAAACTGTTTTTT

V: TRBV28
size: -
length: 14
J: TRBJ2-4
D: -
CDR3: CASTFGVGKNIQYF
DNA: TGTGCCAGCACCTTCGGGGTTGGGAAAAACATTCAGTACTTC

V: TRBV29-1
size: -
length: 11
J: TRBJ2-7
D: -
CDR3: CSVDGGYEQYF
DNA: TGCAGCGTTGACGGCGGCTACGAGCAGTACTTC

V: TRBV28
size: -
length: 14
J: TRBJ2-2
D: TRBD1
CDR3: CAIQGARDTGELFF
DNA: TGTGCCATCCAGGGGGCGCGGGACACCGGGGAGCTGTTTTTT

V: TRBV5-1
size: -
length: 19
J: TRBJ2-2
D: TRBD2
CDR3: CASSLRHGLAGTNTGELFF
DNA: TGCGCCAGCAGCTTAAGGCACGGACTAGCGGGAACGAACACCGGGGAGCTGTTTTTT

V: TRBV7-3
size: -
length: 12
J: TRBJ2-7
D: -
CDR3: CASSLSGGEQYF
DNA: TGTGCCAGCAGCTTATCAGGAGGCGAGCAGTACTTC

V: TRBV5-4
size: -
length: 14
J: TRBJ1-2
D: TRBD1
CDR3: CASSFRGLFYGYTF
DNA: TGTGCCAGCAGCTTCAGGGGGCTTTTCTATGGCTACACCTTC

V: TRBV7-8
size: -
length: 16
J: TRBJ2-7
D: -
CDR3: CASSLAWQGGPYEQYF
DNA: TGTGCCAGCAGCTTAGCGTGGCAGGGGGGCCCCTACGAGCAGTACTTC

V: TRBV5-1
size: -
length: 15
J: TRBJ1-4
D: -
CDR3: CASSSETGAGGKLFF
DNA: TGCGCCAGCAGCTCGGAGACAGGCGCGGGTGGAAAACTGTTTTTT

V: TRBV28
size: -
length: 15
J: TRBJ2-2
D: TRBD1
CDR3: CASSQGTDYTGELFF
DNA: TGTGCCAGCAGCCAAGGGACAGATTACACCGGGGAGCTGTTTTTT

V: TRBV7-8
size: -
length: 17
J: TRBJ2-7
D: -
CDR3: CASSFKQTGSDSYEQYF
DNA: TGTGCCAGCAGCTTCAAGCAAACCGGGAGTGACTCCTACGAGCAGTACTTC

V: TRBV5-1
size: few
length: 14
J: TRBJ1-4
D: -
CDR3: CASSLDRTNEKLFF
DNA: TGCGCCAGCAGCCTCGACAGGACTAATGAAAAACTGTTTTTT

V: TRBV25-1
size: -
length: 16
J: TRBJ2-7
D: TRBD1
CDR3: CASSEKTGTGKNEQYF
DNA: TGTGCCAGCAGTGAAAAAACCGGGACAGGGAAAAACGAGCAGTACTTC

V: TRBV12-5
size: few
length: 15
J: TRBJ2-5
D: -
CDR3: CASGLVGGIDETQYF
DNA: TGTGCTAGTGGTTTGGTAGGGGGTATAGACGAGACCCAGTACTTC

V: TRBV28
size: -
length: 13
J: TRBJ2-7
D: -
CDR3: CASSTTVASEQYF
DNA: TGTGCCAGCAGCACAACCGTCGCCTCCGAGCAGTACTTC

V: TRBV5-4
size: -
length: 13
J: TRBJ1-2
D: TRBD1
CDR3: CASSPDRDYGYTF
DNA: TGTGCCAGCAGCCCCGACAGGGACTATGGCTACACCTTC

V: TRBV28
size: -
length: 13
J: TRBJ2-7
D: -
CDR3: CASSWQSLYERYF
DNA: TGTGCCAGCAGTTGGCAGAGCCTCTACGAGCGGTACTTC

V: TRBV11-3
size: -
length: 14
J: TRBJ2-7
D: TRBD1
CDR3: CASSPGTGAFEQYF
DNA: TGTGCCAGCAGCCCCGGGACAGGGGCTTTCGAGCAGTACTTC

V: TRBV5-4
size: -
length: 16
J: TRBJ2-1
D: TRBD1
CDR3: CASSQSRDRGHNEQFF
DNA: TGTGCCAGCAGTCAAAGCCGGGACAGGGGACACAATGAGCAGTTCTTC

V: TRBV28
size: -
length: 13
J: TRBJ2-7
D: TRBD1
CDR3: CASSPDRGYEQYF
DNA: TGTGCCAGCAGCCCCGACAGGGGATACGAGCAGTACTTC

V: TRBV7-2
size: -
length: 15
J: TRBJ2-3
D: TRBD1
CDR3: CASSLVGQGPDTQYF
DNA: TGTGCCAGCAGCTTAGTAGGACAGGGCCCAGATACGCAGTATTTT

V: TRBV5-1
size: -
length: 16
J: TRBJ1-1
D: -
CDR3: CASSRIVGGAGGEAFF
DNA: TGCGCCAGCAGCAGGATCGTTGGGGGGGCAGGCGGTGAAGCTTTCTTT

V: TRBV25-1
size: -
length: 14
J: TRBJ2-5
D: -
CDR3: CASSEYQVQETQYF
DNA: TGTGCCAGCAGTGAATATCAGGTACAAGAGACCCAGTACTTC